This passage covers 10 T cell receptor beta chains from one sample sequenced in a study of T cell repertoires in cytomegalovirus infection. TCRdb passed the reads through MiXCR, listing each CDR3 protein once. Among a few hundred thousand distinct CDR3 sequences listed, approximately 15% were seen once. The sample consisted of CD8+ T cells from PBMCs. All receptors derive from a human donor in good health (CMV status not recorded). Some clones in this sample may be carry-over from other donors' samples.

This clonotype has just a few counts. V and J are TRBV15 and TRBJ1-2; 9 bases agree with TRBD1. J was trimmed by 4 bases and V by 0 bases; bases with no gene match: 12. Germline CDR1 and CDR2: LNHNV and YYDKDF (reference sequence). This CDR3 has 18 residues. Written as DNA, the CDR3 is TGTGCCACCAGCAGAGATCTCGGGACAGGGCGAGGAGGCTATGGCTACACCTTC. Translated, it gives CATSRDLGTGRGGYGYTF.

This clonotype was counted only a few times. The J gene is TRBJ1-1, the V gene TRBV28; D is unclear. The CDR3 has 16 residues. Trimming stripped 7 bases from V and 1 base from J, with 19 bases between. Germline CDR1 and CDR2: MDHEN and SYDVKM. The chain's CDR3 is CASTSFRSAKNTEAFF. CDR3 DNA sequence: TGTGCCAGCACCTCCTTCCGGAGTGCTAAGAACACTGAAGCTTTCTTT.

The V gene is TRBV20-1, the J gene TRBJ1-5; TRBD1 matches 12 bases. The J segment lost 3 bases and the V segment lost 0 bases, leaving 6 bases of the junction unmatched. Germline V gives CDR1 DFQATT, CDR2 SNEGSKA (reference sequence). The CDR3 has 17 residues. CDR3 bases: TGCAGTGCTAGAGATTACGGGACAGGGGGCCTCAATCAGCCCCAGCATTTT. Translated: CSARDYGTGGLNQPQHF.

This clonotype was picked up many times. The chain is built from TRBV6-5 and TRBJ1-1; D gene ambiguous. The CDR3 contains 15 residues. The V end lost 0 bases, the J end lost 0 bases, and 8 bases lay between the germline ends. Per the germline V gene, CDR1 is MNHEY and CDR2 is SVGAGI. DNA of the CDR3: TGTGCCAGCAGTTACTCTCCGCTTATGAACACTGAAGCTTTCTTT. Translation: CASSYSPLMNTEAFF.

This clonotype came up a few times. The chain recombines TRBV28 with TRBJ1-4; 7 bases are shared with TRBD1. The CDR3 covers 16 residues. The ends lost 6 bases at V and 5 bases at J; junction bases unmatched: 12. CDR1 MDHEN and CDR2 SYDVKM come from the germline V gene. The CDR3 nucleotides are TGTGCCAGCAGCCCCGTCCGGGACAGTTCCAATGAAAAACTGTTTTTT. Its translation is CASSPVRDSSNEKLFF.

This clonotype counts as medium-sized. This sequence joins TRBV7-6 and TRBJ1-1, with D possibly TRBD1 on 6 matching bases. Per the germline V gene, CDR1 is SGHVS and CDR2 is FNYEAQ. Trimming removed 0 bases from V and 0 bases from J, with 8 bases in between. The CDR3 spans 15 residues. CDR3 DNA: TGTGCCAGCAGCTTAGCGCAGGGGCTGAACACTGAAGCTTTCTTT. Protein sequence: CASSLAQGLNTEAFF. Drawing the rest from reference TRBV7-6 and TRBJ1-1, the complete variable domain is GAGVSQSPRYKVTKRGQDVALRCDPISGHVSLYWYRQALGQGPEFLTYFNYEAQQDKSGLPNDRFSAERPEGSISTLTIQRTEQRDSAMYRCASSLAQGLNTEAFFGQGTRLTVV.

The chain has TRBV4-2 and TRBJ2-7; TRBD2 aligns across 10 bases. CDR3 size: 18 residues. The germline gives CDR1 LGHNA, CDR2 YNFKEQ. V shed 0 bases and J 0 bases; nucleotides not matched to a gene: 8. The CDR3 here is CASSQDRLAGASSYEQYF. In DNA, the CDR3 is TGTGCCAGCAGCCAAGACCGGCTAGCGGGGGCCAGCTCCTACGAGCAGTACTTC.

This clonotype was counted a few times. The gene calls are TRBV28 and TRBJ2-1; D gene unclear. Trimming left V 5 bases short and J 8 bases short, with 10 bases between. Germline-derived CDR1 and CDR2 are MDHEN and SYDVKM. The CDR3 sequence is 12 residues long. CDR3 protein: CASSPPAYEQFF. In DNA, the CDR3 is TGTGCCAGCAGTCCCCCGGCCTATGAGCAGTTCTTC.

This clonotype was observed a few times. The rearrangement links TRBV3-1 to TRBJ2-1, with 11 nucleotides matching TRBD2. The ends lost 4 bases at V and 6 bases at J; junction bases unmatched: 5. Germline V lookup: CDR1 LGHDT, CDR2 YNNKEL (reference sequence). The CDR3 consists of 15 residues. CDR3 DNA: TGTGCCAGCAGCCGTGGACTAGCGGGCCTCAATGAGCAGTTCTTC. As protein: CASSRGLAGLNEQFF.

In this sample, this clonotype turned up a few times. This chain links TRBV2 with TRBJ2-4, with D possibly being TRBD1 (6 bases). V was shortened by 3 bases and J by 0 bases, with 12 bases between the two germline ends. Germline values: CDR1 SNHLY, CDR2 FYNNEI. The CDR3 runs to 16 residues. The DNA of the CDR3 is TGTGCCAGCAGTGAGTCAGGGGTGAGAGCCAAAAACATTCAGTACTTC. Protein product: CASSESGVRAKNIQYF.